Below are 25 T cell receptor beta chains sequenced from a single sample in a study of blood T cell repertoires in COVID-19. Only in-frame clones appear in the TCRdb table, and some are missing; sequencing was by immunoSEQ multiplex PCR. Of some 200,000 clones listed, about 83% were seen once; the top ten hold approximately 8%. The sample consisted of peripheral blood. Receptors originate from a woman in her forties or fifties with active or convalescent COVID-19.

This chain joins TRBV5-5 and TRBJ2-7; 10 bases align to TRBD1. CDR1 is SGHKS and CDR2 is YYEKEE in the germline V gene (reference sequence). CDR3 length: 16 amino acids. V dropped 0 bases and J dropped 1; count of bases not matched to a gene: 4. CDR3 bases: TGTGCCAGCAGCTTGGAGGGACAGGGGTTATCCTACGAGCAGTACGTC. Its protein product is CASSLEGQGLSYEQYV.

The rearrangement uses TRBV10-3 and TRBJ1-1, with D tentatively TRBD1 (6 bases). The CDR3 has 13 amino acids. Deletions cut 2 bases from V and 6 bases from J, with 10 bases between. Germline CDR1 reads ENHRY; CDR2 reads SYGVKD. In nucleotides, the CDR3 is TGTGCCATCAGTGAGGCAGGGGTGGCTGAAGCTTTCTTT. Translated: CAISEAGVAEAFF.

CDR3 DNA sequence: TGCAGCGTTGAGCGGGGGAGTGGACAGGGTGGCTATGGCTACACCTTC. Amino acids: CSVERGSGQGGYGYTF. The chain links TRBV29-1 to TRBJ1-2, with 8 positions matching TRBD1. This CDR3 spans 16 amino acids. CDR1 is SQVTM, CDR2 ANQGSEA, per germline. After removal of 3 bases from V and 4 bases from J, the junction contained 13 bases not matched to a gene.

V is TRBV5-4 and J is TRBJ2-2, with TRBD2 as a possible D gene (5 bases). There are 15 residues in the CDR3. Germline V gives CDR1 SGHNT, CDR2 YYREEE (reference sequence). V was trimmed by 0 bases and J by 3 bases, leaving 9 bases between them. The CDR3 coding sequence is TGTGCCAGCAGCTTGGCCGGGAAATACACCGGGGAGCTGTTTTTT. This translates into CASSLAGKYTGELFF. Based on the CDR3 plus reference TRBV5-4 and TRBJ2-2, the full variable domain is ETGVTQSPTHLIKTRGQQVTLRCSSQSGHNTVSWYQQALGQGPQFIFQYYREEENGRGNFPPRFSGLQFPNYSSELNVNALELDDSALYLCASSLAGKYTGELFFGEGSRLTVL.

This chain links TRBV27 with TRBJ2-1, with D possibly matching TRBD2 (5 bases). Looked up from germline, CDR1 is MNHEY and CDR2 is SMNVEV (reference sequence). V lost 6 bases and J 6 bases, leaving 9 bases between the germline ends. CDR3 length equals 12 residues. In nucleotides, the CDR3 is TGTGCCAGCAGGCTAGGGAGCAATGAGCAGTTCTTC. It is translated as CASRLGSNEQFF.

This chain links TRBV5-6 with TRBJ1-3; D is uncertain. V lost 4 bases and J lost 2, with 10 bases in between. The CDR3 runs to 14 residues. The germline V gene has CDR1 SGHDT and CDR2 YYEEEE. CDR3 residues: CASSLSGTGNTIYF. CDR3 in DNA: TGTGCCAGCAGCCTTAGCGGGACTGGAAACACCATATATTTT.

CDR3 DNA sequence: TGTGCCAGCAGCTTGCTCCAGACAAATTCACCCCTCCACTTT. Protein sequence: CASSLLQTNSPLHF. The J gene is TRBJ1-6, the V gene TRBV5-6; D unresolved. The V gene lost 1 base and the J gene lost 7 bases, with 9 bases spanning the gap. The CDR3 runs 14 residues. Germline CDR1 SGHDT, CDR2 YYEEEE. Supplemented by reference TRBV5-6 and TRBJ1-6, the full variable domain reads DAGVTQSPTHLIKTRGQQVTLRCSPKSGHDTVSWYQQALGQGPQFIFQYYEEEERQRGNFPDRFSGHQFPNYSSELNVNALLLGDSALYLCASSLLQTNSPLHFGNGTRLTVT.

The chain carries TRBV18 and TRBJ1-3; TRBD1 is a possible D gene (5 bases). The ends were cut back, 3 bases at V and 4 bases at J, with 16 bases in the middle. CDR3 size: 16 residues. Germline V CDR1 and CDR2: KGHSH, LQKENI. CDR3 DNA sequence: TGTGCCAGCTCACCTTTGGACACCGAGTCCGGAAACACCATATATTTT. It codes for CASSPLDTESGNTIYF.

V and J are TRBV5-6 and TRBJ2-5; D possibly corresponds to TRBD2 (5 bases). Looked up from germline, CDR1 is SGHDT and CDR2 is YYEEEE. The V and J ends lost 0 bases and 5 bases respectively, with 14 bases between them. The CDR3 sequence is 15 residues long. The CDR3 DNA sequence: TGTGCCAGCAGCTTGGAGTTGGTAGCGCAGGAGACCCAGTACTTC. This gives the protein CASSLELVAQETQYF.

The chain combines TRBV11-2 with TRBJ1-2; 7 bases map to TRBD1. V shed 2 bases and J 4 bases; nucleotides not matched to a gene: 1. The CDR3 length is 13 residues. Germline V gives CDR1 SGHAT, CDR2 FQNNGV. Here the CDR3 reads CASSLPGGYGYTF. The CDR3, as DNA: TGTGCCAGCAGCTTACCAGGGGGCTATGGCTACACCTTC.

The rearrangement joins TRBV19 to TRBJ1-1; D is unclear. This CDR3 comprises 12 residues. Trimming took 8 bases from V and 3 from J, leaving 10 bases between them. Germline V gene sequence: CDR1 LNHDA, CDR2 SQIVND (reference sequence). CDR3 sequence: CASGGPYTEAFF. CDR3 sequence (DNA): TGTGCCAGTGGAGGACCCTACACTGAAGCTTTCTTT.

The V gene is TRBV18, the J gene TRBJ1-1; maybe TRBD1 (6 bases). The germline V and J ends were trimmed by 3 bases and 2 bases, with 10 bases remaining between them. Germline lookup yields CDR1 KGHSH and CDR2 LQKENI. The CDR3 consists of 14 residues. The CDR3 is CASSPGQYNTEAFF. DNA of the CDR3: TGTGCCAGCTCACCCGGACAGTATAACACTGAAGCTTTCTTT.

The V gene is TRBV5-1, the J gene TRBJ1-1; perhaps TRBD1 as D (5 bases). This CDR3 region has 16 residues. The germline V and J ends were trimmed by 4 bases and 2 bases, with 18 bases remaining between them. Germline values: CDR1 SGHRS, CDR2 YFSETQ. CDR3 in DNA: TGCGCCAGCAGCGGGCGCCCCGGGACTGATAACACTGAAGCTTTCTTT. Protein product: CASSGRPGTDNTEAFF.

The chain is built from TRBV6-5 and TRBJ1-1; D gene unclear. Germline V CDR1 and CDR2: MNHEY, SVGAGI. The germline V and J ends were trimmed by 5 bases and 1 base, with 11 bases remaining between them. This CDR3 is built from 14 residues. CDR3 sequence reads: CASSNGVGNTEAFF. The DNA of the CDR3 is TGTGCCAGCAGTAACGGGGTTGGGAACACTGAAGCTTTCTTT.

The genes are TRBV24-1 and TRBJ1-1, with TRBD1 as a possible D gene (5 bases). This CDR3 has 14 residues. V lost 5 bases to trimming and J lost 0 bases, with 9 bases between them. The germline gives CDR1 KGHDR, CDR2 SFDVKD. In nucleotides, the CDR3 is TGTGCCACCAGTGGGTCAGGGCTGAACACTGAAGCTTTCTTT. It encodes CATSGSGLNTEAFF.

This chain uses TRBV3-1 (or the pseudogene TRBV3-2) with TRBJ2-1; D remains ambiguous. This CDR3 region has 13 residues. With 2 bases removed from V and 7 bases from J, the gap between germline ends came to 9 bases. In germline, CDR1 is LGHDT, CDR2 YNNKEL (reference sequence). This chain's CDR3 is CASSQTRLNEQFF. The CDR3 nucleotides read TGTGCCAGCAGCCAAACTCGTTTGAATGAGCAGTTCTTC.

The V and J genes are TRBV27 and TRBJ2-7; TRBD2 matches at 8 bases. The CDR3 length is 13 residues. Germline V gene sequence: CDR1 MNHEY, CDR2 SMNVEV (reference sequence). Trimming took 5 bases from V and 2 from J; bases not matched to a gene: 2. In DNA, the CDR3 is TGTGCCAGCAGTGAACTAGCGGCCTACGAGCAGTACTTC. Amino acids: CASSELAAYEQYF.

The V call is TRBV2, the J call TRBJ2-3; D gene unclear. CDR1 is SNHLY, CDR2 FYNNEI, per germline. The CDR3 sequence is 15 residues long. Trimming pared 4 bases from V and 1 base from J, leaving 12 bases between. The CDR3 here is CASSASSKGTDTQYF. Here the CDR3 DNA reads TGTGCCAGCAGTGCCTCTAGTAAGGGCACAGATACGCAGTATTTT.

CDR3 sequence reads: CASSDGGLAGESEQFF. The CDR3 nucleotides read TGTGCCAGCAGTGATGGGGGACTAGCGGGGGAATCGGAGCAGTTCTTC. This chain connects TRBV2 to TRBJ2-1, with TRBD2 matching 14 bases. This CDR3 region has 16 residues. V dropped 3 bases and J dropped 10; count of bases not matched to a gene: 8. The germline gives CDR1 SNHLY, CDR2 FYNNEI.

V gene TRBV4-1 combines with J gene TRBJ2-2; 10 bases match TRBD2. J lost 5 bases, V lost 4 bases, and 10 bases had no gene match. In germline, CDR1 is MGHRA, CDR2 YSYEKL. This CDR3 is 17 amino acids long. The CDR3, as DNA: TGCGCCAGCAGCCCAAACCCAAGCGGGAGGGTGACCGGGGAGCTGTTTTTT. As protein: CASSPNPSGRVTGELFF.

The V gene is TRBV28, the J gene TRBJ2-1, with 8 bases that match TRBD2. The germline V gene encodes CDR1 MDHEN and CDR2 SYDVKM. Trimming removed 5 bases from V and 4 bases from J; junction bases left unmatched: 7. CDR3 length equals 15 residues. The CDR3 protein is CASSGAGAGYNEQFF. Written as DNA, the CDR3 is TGTGCCAGCAGTGGAGCGGGAGCTGGTTACAATGAGCAGTTCTTC.

V and J are TRBV9 and TRBJ1-1, with 7 bases matching TRBD1. This CDR3 spans 14 amino acids. The germline CDR1 and CDR2 sequences are SGDLS and YYNGEE. Unmatched junction bases numbered 4, after V lost 4 bases and J lost 1 base. The CDR3: CASSRTGRNTEAFF. CDR3 DNA: TGTGCCAGCAGCAGGACAGGACGGAACACTGAAGCTTTCTTT.

This rearrangement joins TRBV25-1 to TRBJ1-2; 7 positions match TRBD1. CDR1 is MGHDK, CDR2 SYGVNS, per germline. V shed 6 bases and J 5 bases; nucleotides not matched to a gene: 6. This CDR3 has 13 residues. CDR3 sequence: CASSQTGRYGYTF. The CDR3 nucleotides are TGTGCCAGCAGCCAGACAGGGAGGTATGGCTACACCTTC.

This chain joins TRBV5-6 and TRBJ2-5; maybe TRBD2 (5 bases). Germline V gives CDR1 SGHDT, CDR2 YYEEEE. V was pared by 0 bases and J by 5 bases, with 8 bases between. There are 13 residues in the CDR3. The CDR3 loop is CASSLGRSETQYF. The CDR3 coding sequence is TGTGCCAGCAGCTTGGGGAGGTCTGAGACCCAGTACTTC.

This clone occurred a few times. V usage is TRBV7-2 and J usage is TRBJ1-1; D is unclear. With 2 bases removed from V and 5 bases from J, the gap between germline ends came to 12 bases. CDR1 is SGHTA and CDR2 is FQGNSA in the germline V gene. The CDR3 has 14 amino acids. The CDR3 bases are TGTGCCAGCAGCTTAAAGCCCGGAGGGACTGAAGCTTTCTTT. The encoded protein is CASSLKPGGTEAFF.